The entry below gives a single TCR beta chain sequence along with its context. Its specificity is unknown. The sample belongs to a study of PD-1 blockade in classical Hodgkin lymphoma. Germline-derived CDR1 and CDR2 are KGHSH and LQKENI. Trimming stripped 3 bases from V and 4 bases from J, with 7 bases between. The CDR3 length is 13 residues. This sample's time point: cycle 4 day 1 (C4D1), after less than seven weeks of nivolumab. Each of the patients experienced relapse following autologous stem cell transplantation, and their brentuximab vedotin exposure differed. Complete response, partial response or progressive disease constituted the best responses recorded. TCRdb's table, derived via immunoSEQ multiplex PCR, lists solely in-frame clones and lacks some. The sample records roughly 90,000 clones, about 83% being singletons. Whole-study results and caveats: Baseline diversity in complete responders resembled that of newly diagnosed patients. There was a significant rise in CD4+ TCR diversity by C4D1, with no such rise for CD8+.

This chain uses TRBV18 with TRBJ2-1; D call uncertain. Sample: peripheral blood mononuclear cells (PBMCs), taken before the fourth cycle of nivolumab. The clonotype comes from a human donor with classical Hodgkin lymphoma. CDR3 nucleotide sequence: TGTGCCAGCTCACCGATGAGTTACAATGAGCAGTTCTTC. Translation gives CASSPMSYNEQFF. The variable domain in full, completed from reference TRBV18 and TRBJ2-1, reads NAGVMQNPRHLVRRRGQEARLRCSPMKGHSHVYWYRQLPEEGLKFMVYLQKENIIDESGMPKERFSAEFPKEGPSILRIQQVVRGDSAAYFCASSPMSYNEQFFGPGTRLTVL.